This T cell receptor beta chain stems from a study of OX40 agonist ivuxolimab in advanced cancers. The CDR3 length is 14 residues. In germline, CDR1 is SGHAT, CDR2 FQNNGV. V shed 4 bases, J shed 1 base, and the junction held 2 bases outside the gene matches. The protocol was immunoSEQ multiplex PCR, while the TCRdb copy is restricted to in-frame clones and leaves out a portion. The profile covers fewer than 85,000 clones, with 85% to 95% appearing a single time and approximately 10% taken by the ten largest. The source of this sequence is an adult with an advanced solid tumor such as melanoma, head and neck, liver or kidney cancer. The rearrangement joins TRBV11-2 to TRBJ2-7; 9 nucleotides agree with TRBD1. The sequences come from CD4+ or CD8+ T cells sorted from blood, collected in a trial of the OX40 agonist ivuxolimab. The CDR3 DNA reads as TGTGCCAGCAGCTCGGACAGGGGTTCCTACGAGCAGTACTTC. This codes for CASSSDRGSYEQYF. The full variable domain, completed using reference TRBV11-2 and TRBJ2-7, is EAGVAQSPRYKIIEKRQSVAFWCNPISGHATLYWYQQILGQGPKLLIQFQNNGVVDDSQLPKDRFSAERLKGVDSTLKIQPAKLEDSAVYLCASSSDRGSYEQYFGPGTRLTVT.